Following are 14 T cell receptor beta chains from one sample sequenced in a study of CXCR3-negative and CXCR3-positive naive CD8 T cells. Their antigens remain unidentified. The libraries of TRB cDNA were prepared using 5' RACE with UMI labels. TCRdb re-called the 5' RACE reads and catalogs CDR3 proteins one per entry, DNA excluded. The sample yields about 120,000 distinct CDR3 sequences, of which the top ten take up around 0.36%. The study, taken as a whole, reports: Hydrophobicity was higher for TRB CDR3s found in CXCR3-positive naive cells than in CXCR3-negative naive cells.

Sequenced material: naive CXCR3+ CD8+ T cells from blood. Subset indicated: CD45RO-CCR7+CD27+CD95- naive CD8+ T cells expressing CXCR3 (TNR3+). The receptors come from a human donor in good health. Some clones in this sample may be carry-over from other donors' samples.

The CDR3: CASSFTGFYEQYF. The chain couples TRBV13 to TRBJ2-7; TCRdb's D gene call, TRBD1, goes unchecked for lack of DNA. The CDR3 runs to 13 residues. Germline V gives CDR1 PRHDT, CDR2 FYEKMQ (reference sequence).

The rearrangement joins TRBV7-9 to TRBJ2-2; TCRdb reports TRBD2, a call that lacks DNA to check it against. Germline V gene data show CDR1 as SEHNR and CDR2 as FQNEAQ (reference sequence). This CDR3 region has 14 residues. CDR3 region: CASSSGLAPGELFF.

CDR3 amino acids: CASSLANTGELFF. The chain employs TRBV28 and TRBJ2-2. This CDR3 comprises 13 residues. CDR1 is MDHEN and CDR2 is SYDVKM in the germline V gene.

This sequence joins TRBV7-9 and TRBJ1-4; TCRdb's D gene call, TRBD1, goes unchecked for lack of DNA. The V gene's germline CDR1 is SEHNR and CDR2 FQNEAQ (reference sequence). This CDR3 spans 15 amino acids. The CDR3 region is CASSFGDRGTEKLFF. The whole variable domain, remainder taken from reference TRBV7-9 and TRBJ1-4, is DTGVSQNPRHKITKRGQNVTFRCDPISEHNRLYWYRQTLGQGPEFLTYFQNEAQLEKSRLLSDRFSAERPKGSFSTLEIQRTEQGDSAMYLCASSFGDRGTEKLFFGSGTQLSVL.

Here the CDR3 reads CASSQSSLAGETQYF. The chain has TRBV14 and TRBJ2-5; lacking DNA, the TRBD2 call made by TCRdb goes unchecked. This CDR3 comprises 15 residues. Germline V CDR1 and CDR2: SGHDN, FVKESK. The full variable domain, with the rest looked up from reference TRBV14 and TRBJ2-5, is EAGVTQFPSHSVIEKGQTVTLRCDPISGHDNLYWYRRVMGKEIKFLLHFVKESKQDESGMPNNRFLAERTGGTYSTLKVQPAELEDSGVYFCASSQSSLAGETQYFGPGTRLLVL.

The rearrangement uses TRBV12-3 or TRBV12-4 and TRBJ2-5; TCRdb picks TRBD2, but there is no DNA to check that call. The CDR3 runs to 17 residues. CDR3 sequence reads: CASSFRLAGGPFETQYF.

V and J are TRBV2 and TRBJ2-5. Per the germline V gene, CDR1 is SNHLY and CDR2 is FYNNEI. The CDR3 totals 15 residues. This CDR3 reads CASSEGRRFQETQYF.

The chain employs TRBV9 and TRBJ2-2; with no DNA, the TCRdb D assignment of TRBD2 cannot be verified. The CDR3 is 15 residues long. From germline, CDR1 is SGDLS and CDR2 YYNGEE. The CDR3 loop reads CASSVVASGAGELFF.

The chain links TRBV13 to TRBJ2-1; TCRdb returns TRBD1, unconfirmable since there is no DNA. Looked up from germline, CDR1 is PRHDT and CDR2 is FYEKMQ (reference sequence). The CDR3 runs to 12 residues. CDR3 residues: CASSPLVSEQFF.

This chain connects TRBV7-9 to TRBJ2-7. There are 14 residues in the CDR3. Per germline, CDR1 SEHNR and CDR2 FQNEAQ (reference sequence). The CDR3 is CASSPNSPTYEQYF. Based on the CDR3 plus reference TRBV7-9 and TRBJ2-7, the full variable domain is DTGVSQNPRHKITKRGQNVTFRCDPISEHNRLYWYRQTLGQGPEFLTYFQNEAQLEKSRLLSDRFSAERPKGSFSTLEIQRTEQGDSAMYLCASSPNSPTYEQYFGPGTRLTVT.

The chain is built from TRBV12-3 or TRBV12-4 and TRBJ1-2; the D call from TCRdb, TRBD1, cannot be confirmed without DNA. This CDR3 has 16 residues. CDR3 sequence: CASSRSTAGTLYGYTF.

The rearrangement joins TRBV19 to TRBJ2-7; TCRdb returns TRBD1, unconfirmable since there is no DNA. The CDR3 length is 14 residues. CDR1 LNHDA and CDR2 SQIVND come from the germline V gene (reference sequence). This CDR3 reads CASSARDRAYEQYF.

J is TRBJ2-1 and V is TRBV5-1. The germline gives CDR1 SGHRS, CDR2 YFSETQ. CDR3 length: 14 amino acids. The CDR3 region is CASSLAGDGNEQFF.

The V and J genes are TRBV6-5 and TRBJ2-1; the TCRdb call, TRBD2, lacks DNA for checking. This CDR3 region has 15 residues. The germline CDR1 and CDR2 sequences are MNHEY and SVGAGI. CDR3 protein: CASRLAGNSYNEQFF.